These 5 T cell receptor beta chains originate from one sample sequenced in a study of blood T cell repertoires in COVID-19. Clones were sequenced by immunoSEQ multiplex PCR, and TCRdb holds only the in-frame ones, with some missing. The data show about 210,000 clones, just over 85% seen once. Material: peripheral blood. The receptor source for this set is a man aged 18 to 29 with active or convalescent COVID-19.

The V call is TRBV6-2 or TRBV6-3, the J call TRBJ2-3; D is unclear. Trimming stripped 2 bases from V and 0 bases from J, with 12 bases between. Per germline, CDR1 MNHEY and CDR2 SVGEGT. The CDR3 totals 16 residues. CDR3 nucleotide sequence: TGTGCCAGCAGTTACGGGTTGACTCTAAGCACAGATACGCAGTATTTT. It encodes CASSYGLTLSTDTQYF.

This chain connects TRBV27 to TRBJ1-5; TRBD1 might be the D (5 bases). Trimming took off 2 bases at V and 7 bases at J, with 15 bases between the two ends. The CDR3 totals 15 residues. CDR1 and CDR2 from the germline V gene are MNHEY and SMNVEV (reference sequence). The CDR3 region is CASSLEGGRTQPQHF. CDR3 nucleotides: TGTGCCAGCAGTTTAGAGGGAGGGCGGACACAGCCCCAGCATTTT.

Turning to this clone: With a much larger clone just one base away, this may be a read error. Other DNA sequences in this specimen translate into the identical CDR3. The chain joins TRBV4-2 to TRBJ2-1; 10 positions match TRBD2. Germline V gene sequence: CDR1 LGHNA, CDR2 YNFKEQ. This CDR3 is 16 amino acids long. CDR3 loop: CASSQEPSGGHNEQFF. CDR3 in DNA: TGTGCCAGTAGCCAGGAACCTAGCGGGGGACACAATGAGCAGTTCTTC.

The chain joins TRBV24-1 to TRBJ1-5; D remains unclear. Trimming pared 0 bases from V and 8 bases from J, leaving 7 bases between. This CDR3 region has 13 residues. Per the germline V gene, CDR1 is KGHDR and CDR2 is SFDVKD. The CDR3 region is CATSDLQGEPQHF. CDR3 nucleotides: TGTGCCACCAGTGATTTGCAAGGAGAGCCCCAGCATTTT.

This clone was counted a single time. V usage is TRBV2 and J usage is TRBJ2-3, with 9 bases that match TRBD1. From germline, CDR1 is SNHLY and CDR2 FYNNEI. The V segment lost 8 bases and the J segment 9 bases; nucleotides outside the gene matches: 9. This CDR3 has 13 amino acids. Here the CDR3 DNA reads TGTGCCAGCGGGGACAGGGAGGGCGGAACGCAGTATTTT. Its protein product is CASGDREGGTQYF.